These 3 T cell receptor beta chains were all obtained from the same sample, sequenced in a study of cytomegalovirus exposure and HLA in healthy donors. The assay was immunoSEQ multiplex PCR, and TCRdb's table has in-frame clones only and misses some. Of some 44,000 clones listed, about 90% were seen once; the top ten hold 5% to 6%. Sequenced: PBMCs. These receptors all come from a man younger than 35 in good health and CMV-seronegative.

This sequence joins TRBV7-2 and TRBJ1-1; 9 bases line up with TRBD1. Trimming at V came to 0 bases and at J to 9 bases, leaving 2 bases not matched to a gene. Germline V gene data show CDR1 as SGHTA and CDR2 as FQGNSA. This CDR3 spans 13 amino acids. CDR3 amino acids: CASSLAGTGKAFF. In DNA, the CDR3 is TGTGCCAGCAGCTTAGCGGGGACAGGGAAAGCTTTCTTT.

CDR3 amino acids: CASSSRSGVSTDTQYF. In nucleotides, the CDR3 is TGCGCCAGCAGCTCGAGGAGCGGGGTGAGCACAGATACGCAGTATTTT. V and J are TRBV5-1 and TRBJ2-3, with TRBD2 matching 7 bases. V shed 3 bases, J shed 0 bases, and the junction held 7 bases outside the gene matches. CDR1 and CDR2 (germline): SGHRS, YFSETQ. There are 16 residues in the CDR3.

The CDR3 DNA sequence: TGTGCCAGTAGTATCTTAGGAGGGGGCAATCAGCCCCAGCATTTT. Residues: CASSILGGGNQPQHF. The rearrangement joins TRBV19 to TRBJ1-5, with D perhaps TRBD1 (5 bases). Trimming removed 3 bases at V and 2 bases at J, with 11 bases between. Germline V gene sequence: CDR1 LNHDA, CDR2 SQIVND (reference sequence). The CDR3 totals 15 residues.